Listed here are 29 T cell receptor beta chains from one sample, sequenced in a study of response to subunit inactivated influenza vaccine. TCRdb re-analysed the RT-PCR reads in MiXCR, keeping a single row per CDR3 protein. In the table there are about 650,000 distinct CDR3 sequences, around a sixth of which are singletons. The sequenced sample was PBMCs from blood, obtained about 13 days after vaccination. The receptors stem from a man aged 50 or older who received an inactivated influenza vaccine.

J is TRBJ1-5 and V is TRBV20-1; D possibly corresponds to TRBD1 (5 bases). Germline lookup yields CDR1 DFQATT and CDR2 SNEGSKA (reference sequence). CDR3 length equals 13 residues. Trimming left V 5 bases short and J 5 bases short, with 13 bases between. CDR3 DNA: TGCAGTGCTCGGCGGGGGAACGATCAGCCCCAGCATTTT. It codes for CSARRGNDQPQHF.

The rearrangement joins TRBV5-1 to TRBJ2-3, with TRBD2 as a possible D gene (7 bases). The germline V and J ends were trimmed by 2 bases and 0 bases, with 13 bases remaining between them. CDR1 is SGHRS, CDR2 YFSETQ, per germline. The CDR3 sequence is 16 residues long. The CDR3 loop is CASSFGGRSSTDTQYF. The CDR3 DNA follows: TGCGCCAGCAGCTTCGGGGGGCGATCTAGCACAGATACGCAGTATTTT.

J is TRBJ2-5 and V is TRBV7-2; 12 bases are a match to TRBD2. V lost 4 bases and J lost 3; bases outside the gene matches: 6. Germline CDR1 is SGHTA and CDR2 is FQGNSA. The CDR3 runs 16 residues. The CDR3 protein is CASSSLLAGGEETQYF. The CDR3, as DNA: TGTGCCAGCAGCTCTCTTCTAGCGGGAGGGGAAGAGACCCAGTACTTC.

This clonotype was detected only a few times. The rearrangement uses TRBV5-1 and TRBJ1-1, with 7 bases matching TRBD1. The CDR3 runs to 15 residues. Germline V gene data show CDR1 as SGHRS and CDR2 as YFSETQ. Losses at the gene ends were 4 bases for V and 7 bases for J; bases not matched to a gene: 13. This CDR3 is CASSAGTEIRLEAFF. The CDR3 coding sequence is TGCGCCAGCAGCGCCGGGACAGAGATTAGACTTGAAGCTTTCTTT.

This clonotype was recorded many times. The V and J genes are TRBV4-1 and TRBJ1-1, with D hard to call. The CDR3 consists of 13 residues. Germline CDR1 is MGHRA and CDR2 is YSYEKL. Between the trimmed V and J ends, which lost 1 base and 0 bases, there was a span of 3 bases. CDR3 residues: CASSQGVNTEAFF. Here the CDR3 DNA reads TGCGCCAGCAGCCAAGGTGTGAACACTGAAGCTTTCTTT.

This clonotype was detected only a few times. CDR3 DNA sequence: TGCAGTGCCATAGGGGAGACCCAGTACTTC. Amino acid sequence: CSAIGETQYF. This chain joins TRBV20-1 and TRBJ2-5; D call uncertain. The germline V and J ends were trimmed by 6 bases and 5 bases, with 7 bases remaining between them. This CDR3 has 10 residues. Germline assignment: CDR1 DFQATT and CDR2 SNEGSKA (reference sequence).

The chain has TRBV12-3 or TRBV12-4 and TRBJ2-7, with 14 nucleotides matching TRBD2. The CDR3 loop spans 18 amino acids. V lost 3 bases to trimming and J lost 0 bases; unmatched junction nucleotides: 7. The CDR3 here is CASSLGLAGASSSYEQYF. The CDR3 nucleotides read TGTGCCAGCAGTTTGGGACTAGCGGGGGCCTCAAGCTCCTACGAGCAGTACTTC.

This clonotype has a count of ten or more. J is TRBJ1-4 and V is TRBV29-1; a possible D gene is TRBD1 (5 bases). The germline V and J ends were trimmed by 4 bases and 5 bases, with 11 bases remaining between them. From germline, CDR1 is SQVTM and CDR2 ANQGSEA. This CDR3 region has 13 residues. DNA of the CDR3: TGCAGCGTTGGTGGGGCTCCAAATGAAAAACTGTTTTTT. Protein sequence: CSVGGAPNEKLFF.

The chain couples TRBV14 to TRBJ2-5; D is possibly TRBD2 (5 bases). Deletions cut 4 bases from V and 5 bases from J, with 11 bases between. Germline values: CDR1 SGHDN, CDR2 FVKESK. The CDR3 spans 13 residues. The CDR3, as DNA: TGTGCCAGCAGCCCACAGAGGGTCGAGACCCAGTACTTC. This codes for CASSPQRVETQYF.

The rearrangement joins TRBV7-9 to TRBJ1-6, with 7 nucleotides matching TRBD1. The CDR3 spans 16 residues. Germline V gives CDR1 SEHNR, CDR2 FQNEAQ (reference sequence). J was trimmed by 1 base and V by 1 base; bases with no gene match: 1. For the CDR3, the DNA is TGTGCCAGCAGCTTAGGGGGACAGTCCTATAATTCACCCCTCCACTTT. It encodes CASSLGGQSYNSPLHF.

This clonotype was detected only a few times. The chain recombines TRBV29-1 with TRBJ2-3, with D possibly being TRBD1 (6 bases). V dropped 3 bases and J dropped 0 bases, with 10 bases sitting between them. Germline V gene sequence: CDR1 SQVTM, CDR2 ANQGSEA. CDR3 size: 14 residues. This CDR3 is CSVDRGYSTDTQYF. CDR3 bases: TGCAGCGTTGATAGGGGGTACAGCACAGATACGCAGTATTTT.

This clonotype was recorded a few times. This chain uses TRBV12-3 or TRBV12-4 with TRBJ1-5; a possible D gene is TRBD1 (6 bases). Trimming took off 3 bases at V and 4 bases at J, with 10 bases between the two ends. The CDR3 runs 14 residues. The CDR3 loop reads CASSFMGANQPQHF. CDR3 DNA sequence: TGTGCCAGCAGTTTTATGGGGGCTAATCAGCCCCAGCATTTT.

The J gene is TRBJ2-4, the V gene TRBV28; D gene uncertain. Germline values: CDR1 MDHEN, CDR2 SYDVKM. The V end was cut by 3 bases, the J end by 3 bases, with 12 bases between. The CDR3 covers 15 residues. The CDR3 region has the DNA TGTGCCAGCAGTTTCGAAGGGTCGGTCAAAAACATTCAGTACTTC. This codes for CASSFEGSVKNIQYF.

This clonotype was seen a few times. The genes are TRBV6-1 and TRBJ2-1; D is unclear. This CDR3 region has 14 residues. The germline V gene has CDR1 MNHNS and CDR2 SASEGT. The V and J ends lost 2 bases and 4 bases respectively, with 9 bases between them. The CDR3 DNA reads TGTGCCAGCAGTGAATTGTCCCTATACAATGAGCAGTTCTTC. This translates into CASSELSLYNEQFF.

This clonotype was seen more than once but under ten times. V is TRBV2 and J is TRBJ2-7; 7 bases are shared with TRBD1. The CDR3 covers 15 residues. Germline V gene sequence: CDR1 SNHLY, CDR2 FYNNEI. Losses at the gene ends were 5 bases for V and 3 bases for J; bases not matched to a gene: 10. The CDR3 is CASSPRGRVFYEQYF. In DNA, the CDR3 is TGTGCCAGCAGTCCTAGGGGGCGCGTTTTCTACGAGCAGTACTTC.

The gene calls are TRBV20-1 and TRBJ1-1, with unresolved D. V was shortened by 4 bases and J by 4 bases, with 7 bases between the two germline ends. The length of the CDR3 is 11 residues. From germline, CDR1 is DFQATT and CDR2 SNEGSKA (reference sequence). The CDR3 nucleotides are TGCAGTGCTAAAGGGCTCACTGAAGCTTTCTTT. Translation gives CSAKGLTEAFF.

This clonotype was detected a few times. The CDR3 protein is CYQGDSYEQYF. The CDR3 DNA sequence: TGCTACCAGGGAGACAGCTACGAGCAGTACTTC. The chain is built from TRBV29-1 and TRBJ2-7; D could derive from TRBD1 or TRBD2 (5 bases each). Per germline, CDR1 SQVTM and CDR2 ANQGSEA. The CDR3 covers 11 residues.

The rearrangement links TRBV5-1 to TRBJ2-1; 13 positions agree with TRBD2. The V gene end was trimmed by 4 bases and the J gene end by 9 bases; junction bases not matched to a gene: 7. This CDR3 has 15 amino acids. Looked up from germline, CDR1 is SGHRS and CDR2 is YFSETQ. CDR3 sequence (DNA): TGCGCCAGCAGCCCAACTAGCGGGGGGGCACGTGAGCAGTTCTTC. As protein: CASSPTSGGAREQFF.

This clonotype showed up just a few times. The chain joins TRBV4-1 to TRBJ2-3, with D possibly matching TRBD1 (6 bases). The V gene lost 1 base and the J gene lost 5 bases, with 13 bases spanning the gap. The germline CDR1 and CDR2 sequences are MGHRA and YSYEKL. This CDR3 contains 15 residues. The CDR3 DNA reads as TGCGCCAGCAGCCAAGTACCAGGGGTTTTAGATACGCAGTATTTT. Translated, it gives CASSQVPGVLDTQYF.

J is TRBJ2-7 and V is TRBV4-3; 7 nucleotides agree with TRBD2. CDR1 is LGHNA and CDR2 is YSLEER in the germline V gene. The CDR3 extends over 15 amino acids. The ends lost 3 bases at V and 2 bases at J; junction bases unmatched: 7. The CDR3 sequence is CASSQVLAEPYEQYF. The DNA of the CDR3 is TGCGCCAGCAGCCAGGTCCTAGCGGAGCCCTACGAGCAGTACTTC.

The V gene is TRBV6-5, the J gene TRBJ2-7; 7 bases are a match to TRBD1. Germline CDR1 reads MNHEY; CDR2 reads SVGAGI. There are 14 residues in the CDR3. V gave up 0 bases and J gave up 6 bases; unmatched junction bases: 5. CDR3 in DNA: TGTGCCAGCAGTTACTCGACAGGGTTAGGCGAGCAGTACTTC. Its translation is CASSYSTGLGEQYF.

There are a few counts of this clonotype. The chain joins TRBV6-5 to TRBJ2-6, with D possibly TRBD2 on 7 matching bases. The V and J ends lost 2 bases and 3 bases respectively, with 14 bases between them. Germline V lookup: CDR1 MNHEY, CDR2 SVGAGI. The CDR3 contains 17 residues. CDR3 region: CASSYGGGAGGANVLTF. CDR3 nucleotides: TGTGCCAGCAGTTACGGGGGGGGCGCAGGTGGGGCCAACGTCCTGACTTTC.

The CDR3 DNA reads as TGCAGTGCGAAGAACAGGGGAGCCACCCACAGGGGTGGCTACACCTTC. It specifies CSAKNRGATHRGGYTF. The chain carries TRBV20-1 and TRBJ1-2, with TRBD1 matching 7 bases. Germline V gene sequence: CDR1 DFQATT, CDR2 SNEGSKA (reference sequence). The CDR3 runs 16 residues. J lost 7 bases, V lost 6 bases, and 20 bases had no gene match.

The chain combines TRBV12-3 or TRBV12-4 with TRBJ2-1; no firm D call. The V end was cut by 2 bases, the J end by 4 bases, with 6 bases between. The CDR3 is made up of 13 amino acids. The CDR3 bases are TGTGCCAGCAGTTTAAATATTTACAATGAGCAGTTCTTC. Translated: CASSLNIYNEQFF.

This clonotype occurred a few times. The chain couples TRBV6-2 or TRBV6-3 to TRBJ2-7; tentatively, D is TRBD1 (5 bases). Germline assignment: CDR1 MNHEY and CDR2 SVGEGT. CDR3 size: 15 residues. Trimming took off 2 bases at V and 4 bases at J, with 15 bases between the two ends. The CDR3 DNA reads as TGTGCCAGCAGTTACCCCCCAGACAGCGTTTACGAGCAGTACTTC. Translating gives CASSYPPDSVYEQYF.

The V and J genes are TRBV12-3 or TRBV12-4 and TRBJ2-2; TRBD2 might be the D (5 bases). Trimming left V 7 bases short and J 5 bases short, with 14 bases between. CDR3 length: 14 amino acids. This CDR3 is CASTSLAGTGELFF. The CDR3 DNA reads TGTGCCAGCACCTCGCTAGCCGGGACCGGGGAGCTGTTTTTT.

This clonotype was detected only a few times. The V call is TRBV30, the J call TRBJ2-7; 9 bases are a match to TRBD2. Trimming cost V 0 bases and J 2 bases; bases outside gene matches: 11. This CDR3 contains 17 residues. Germline CDR1 GTSNPN, CDR2 SVGIG (reference sequence). The CDR3 region has the DNA TGTGCCTGGAGTGTACTGGCGGGAGGGCCACATCCCTACGAGCAGTACTTC. Its protein product is CAWSVLAGGPHPYEQYF.

V is TRBV20-1 and J is TRBJ2-7; maybe TRBD2 (5 bases). Germline assignment: CDR1 DFQATT and CDR2 SNEGSKA (reference sequence). This CDR3 has 17 residues. V was shortened by 0 bases and J by 2 bases, with 20 bases between the two germline ends. The CDR3 is CSARDFLAGNAAYEQYF. In DNA form, the CDR3 reads TGCAGTGCTAGAGATTTCCTTGCGGGCAACGCCGCCTACGAGCAGTACTTC.

This clonotype was observed many times. The chain carries TRBV5-1 and TRBJ2-2; D may match TRBD1 or TRBD2 (5 bases each). CDR3 length: 14 residues. V dropped 4 bases and J dropped 8 bases, with 15 bases sitting between them. Germline CDR1 SGHRS, CDR2 YFSETQ. The CDR3 protein is CASSQGTSTGELFF. Written as DNA, the CDR3 is TGCGCCAGCAGCCAAGGGACCAGTACTGGGGAGCTGTTTTTT.